This passage covers 9 T cell receptor beta chains from one sample sequenced in a study of read filtering for tumor transcriptome and immune sequencing. This library used around 400 ng RNA and molecular barcoded adaptors spanning alpha/delta and beta/gamma chains. One entry per CDR3 protein, called by TCRdb with MiXCR from the reads. The sample has tens of thousands of distinct CDR3 sequences; approximately 15% are singletons. The sequenced sample was a population of CD138-negative cells sorted from bone marrow. These receptors came from a donor at least 40 years old with multiple myeloma.

This clonotype was recorded many times. The gene calls are TRBV28 and TRBJ1-1; possible D gene TRBD1, 5 bases. Trimming cost V 6 bases and J 1 base, with 12 bases left between them. This CDR3 is built from 14 residues. Germline assignment: CDR1 MDHEN and CDR2 SYDVKM. The CDR3 DNA reads as TGTGCCAGCAGCCGGGACTCCCAGAACACTGAAGCTTTCTTT. It yields the protein CASSRDSQNTEAFF. The variable domain in full, with the rest retrieved from reference TRBV28 and TRBJ1-1, is DVKVTQSSRYLVKRTGEKVFLECVQDMDHENMFWYRQDPGLGLRLIYFSYDVKMKEKGDIPEGYSVSREKKERFSLILESASTNQTSMYLCASSRDSQNTEAFFGQGTRLTVV.

This clonotype was detected ten times or more. A read error is possible here, since a much larger clone lies one base away. This chain links TRBV3-1 with TRBJ2-1, with no clear D. CDR1 is LGHDT and CDR2 is YNNKEL in the germline V gene (reference sequence). This CDR3 has 15 amino acids. V was trimmed by 1 base and J by 9 bases, leaving 16 bases between them. The CDR3 nucleotides read TGTGCCAGCAGCCAAGGCGGAGCAGGCCACAGTGAGCAGTTCTTC. It codes for CASSQGGAGHSEQFF.

At least ten counts were recorded for this clonotype. The V call is TRBV7-8, the J call TRBJ2-6; TRBD2 aligns across 7 bases. CDR3 size: 15 residues. The germline V gene has CDR1 SGHVS and CDR2 FQNEAQ. V shed 5 bases, J shed 2 bases, and the junction held 3 bases outside the gene matches. CDR3 residues: CASSPGGPGANVLTF. Here the CDR3 DNA reads TGTGCCAGCAGCCCGGGGGGTCCTGGGGCCAACGTCCTGACTTTC.

This clonotype was recorded at least ten times. This chain links TRBV29-1 with TRBJ2-5, with D possibly TRBD1 on 5 matching bases. Germline lookup yields CDR1 SQVTM and CDR2 ANQGSEA. The CDR3 totals 12 residues. Between the trimmed V and J ends, which lost 2 bases and 4 bases, there was a span of 8 bases. The CDR3 bases are TGCAGCGTTGAACAGGGCAGAGAGACCCAGTACTTC. Its translation: CSVEQGRETQYF. Full variable domain (outside the CDR3, taken from reference TRBV29-1 and TRBJ2-5): SAVISQKPSRDICQRGTSLTIQCQVDSQVTMMFWYRQQPGQSLTLIATANQGSEATYESGFVIDKFPISRPNLTFSTLTVSNMSPEDSSIYLCSVEQGRETQYFGPGTRLLVL.

Many counts were recorded for this clonotype. This rearrangement joins TRBV7-8 to TRBJ1-2, with D possibly being TRBD1 (6 bases). Trimming pared 5 bases from V and 4 bases from J, leaving 17 bases between. Germline V gene data show CDR1 as SGHVS and CDR2 as FQNEAQ. This CDR3 has 15 amino acids. The CDR3 region has the DNA TGTGCCAGCAGCAGCCGGGACACTGACTTCTATGGCTACACCTTC. As protein: CASSSRDTDFYGYTF.

This clonotype was seen at least ten times. The J gene is TRBJ2-1, the V gene TRBV4-3; D remains ambiguous. Germline CDR1 reads LGHNA; CDR2 reads YSLEER. V lost 0 bases and J lost 0, with 33 bases in between. CDR3 length equals 24 residues. CDR3 protein: CASSQDAEPSLSLRSISSYNEQFF. The CDR3 DNA reads as TGCGCCAGCAGCCAAGATGCGGAGCCGAGCCTAAGCCTGCGGAGCATTAGCTCCTACAATGAGCAGTTCTTC.

This clonotype came up many times. Germline is not matched at one junction end, which may reflect a read error. The J gene is TRBJ1-2, the V gene TRBV5-1, with D possibly TRBD1 on 5 matching bases. The CDR3 totals 13 residues. CDR1 is SGHRS, CDR2 YFSETQ, per germline. CDR3 residues: CASSRESRDAPRF. DNA for the CDR3: TGCGCCAGCAGCCGAGAAAGCCGGGACGCCCCCCGCTTC.

This clonotype appeared many times. This chain connects TRBV6-2 or TRBV6-3 to TRBJ1-5; D not certain. The V gene's germline CDR1 is MNHEY and CDR2 SVGEGT. The CDR3 has 14 amino acids. Trimming removed 1 base at V and 2 bases at J, with 6 bases between. The CDR3, as DNA: TGTGCCAGCAGTTACTTACACGGCAATCAGCCCCAGCATTTT. It translates to CASSYLHGNQPQHF.

Concerning this clonotype itself: Just one base apart from a much larger clone, this may be a read error. The chain carries TRBV30 and TRBJ2-1; tentatively, D is TRBD2 (5 bases). This CDR3 has 13 amino acids. CDR1 and CDR2 (germline): GTSNPN, SVGIG (reference sequence). The germline V and J ends were trimmed by 1 base and 9 bases, with 13 bases remaining between them. CDR3 bases: TGTGCCTGGAGTGGACGTCTAGCTGGTGAGCAGTTCTTC. Translation: CAWSGRLAGEQFF.